Listed below are T cell receptor beta chains from one sample, sequenced in a study of CD8 T cells in Susac syndrome. A single record per CDR3 protein comes from TCRdb applying MiXCR to the immunoSEQ multiplex PCR reads. Seen here are under 200,000 distinct CDR3 sequences, 75% to 95% observed once, and the top ten hold around 0.1%. Sequenced sample: CD4+ T cells from PBMCs. Receptors were obtained from a human donor with Susac syndrome. Both conserved end residues are trimmed from each CDR3. The D gene is left open where the match is weak. Expanded clones get a size class; other rows say once, few or many, or leave the size out.

J,D,size,V,CDR3
TRBJ1-1,TRBD1,-,TRBV12-3/TRBV12-4,ASSGTGGQGF
TRBJ2-4,-,-,TRBV29-1,SVALSGAKNIQY
TRBJ2-7,TRBD1,-,TRBV14,ASSPIGQGNGEQY
TRBJ2-7,-,-,TRBV10-2,ASSVPGEQY
TRBJ2-3,TRBD2,-,TRBV3-1,ASSQLAGDSTDTQY
TRBJ1-2,-,-,TRBV20-1,SARDLDGLSGYT
TRBJ1-5,-,-,TRBV9,ASSVADGQPQH
TRBJ2-1,TRBD1,-,TRBV5-4,ASSSYRDRGTGNEQF
TRBJ2-5,-,-,TRBV29-1,SSTQETQY
TRBJ2-7,TRBD1,-,TRBV6-5,ASSYEYPGQGRYEQY
TRBJ2-3,-,-,TRBV5-1,ASSYGSGVETDTQY
TRBJ1-2,TRBD1,-,TRBV5-6,ASSHPGGTNYGYT
TRBJ2-3,TRBD1,-,TRBV11-2,ASSLTGMFSTDTQY
TRBJ2-7,-,once,TRBV2,ASSADSDEQY
TRBJ2-5,TRBD2,-,TRBV20-1,SASPGLGKETQY
TRBJ1-3,-,few,TRBV25-1,ASSEESSGNTIY
TRBJ2-7,TRBD2,-,TRBV5-1,ASSLDGLAALEQY
TRBJ2-4,TRBD2,-,TRBV9,ASSGGGDLRGIQY
TRBJ2-4,TRBD2,once,TRBV3-1,ASSQDTSGRGIQY
TRBJ2-3,TRBD2,-,TRBV3-1,ASSPGLATDTQY
TRBJ2-5,TRBD1,-,TRBV2,ASSARTGGSSQETQY
TRBJ2-7,-,-,TRBV9,ASSDPSILEDSRYEQY
TRBJ2-4,TRBD2,-,TRBV11-1,ASSVSGSGNIQY
TRBJ2-7,TRBD2,-,TRBV20-1,SARGTSGRSSYEQY
TRBJ1-1,-,few,TRBV7-3,ASSLTQNTEAF
TRBJ2-2,-,-,TRBV18,ASSPPGWNTGELF
TRBJ2-3,-,-,TRBV6-4,ASSTDRFTDTQY
TRBJ2-3,-,few,TRBV11-1,ASSTNLVSTDTQY
TRBJ1-4,-,-,TRBV29-1,SVRVGLLGTNEKLF
TRBJ1-3,TRBD1,-,TRBV19,ASSPFRGSGNTIY
TRBJ2-2,TRBD1,-,TRBV4-2,ASRGEGGGGNTGELF
TRBJ2-7,TRBD1,once,TRBV6-2/TRBV6-3,ASNSGTETYEQY
TRBJ2-1,-,-,TRBV3-1,ASSPYLGAGSYNEQF
TRBJ2-5,-,-,TRBV5-1,ASSLVLAGETQY
TRBJ1-1,TRBD1,-,TRBV5-1,ASSFKTGSEAF
TRBJ2-7,TRBD2,-,TRBV15,ATSNVGGSRYPYEQY
TRBJ2-5,TRBD2,-,TRBV5-1,ASSLGLAGTEETQY
TRBJ2-7,TRBD1,-,TRBV2,ASSAGTEFYEQY
TRBJ1-5,TRBD1,-,TRBV6-1,ASSLSRGNQPQH
TRBJ2-7,TRBD1,-,TRBV6-1,ASFRTGTTYEQY
TRBJ2-6,-,-,TRBV5-1,ASSALGSGANVLT
TRBJ2-1,-,-,TRBV6-1,ASRESSYNEQF
TRBJ1-5,-,-,TRBV12-3/TRBV12-4,ASSFAGSRKPQH
TRBJ2-7,TRBD2,-,TRBV2,ASPLAADYEQY
TRBJ1-1,-,-,TRBV7-8,ASSLGQRVMNTEAF
TRBJ2-1,-,-,TRBV15,ATSRATSFQSEQF
TRBJ2-3,-,-,TRBV5-6,ASSLAPDTQY
TRBJ1-2,TRBD1,once,TRBV10-3,AITGTGDGYT
TRBJ1-1,TRBD1,-,TRBV20-1,SARRQGPNTEAF
TRBJ2-2,-,once,TRBV9,ASSVGFLSNTGELF
TRBJ1-1,-,once,TRBV28,ASKGPDTEAF
TRBJ2-1,-,-,TRBV3-1,ASSQALVGTYNEQF
TRBJ2-1,-,-,TRBV30,AWSAGRLGGNEQF
TRBJ1-4,-,-,TRBV3-1,ASSPPDGMLTTNEKLF
TRBJ2-3,TRBD2,-,TRBV9,ASSVGSGAGGATDTQY